This T cell receptor beta chain came from a study of cytomegalovirus exposure and HLA in healthy donors. This clone was seen a handful of times. Method: immunoSEQ multiplex PCR; TCRdb's copy keeps in-frame clones and lacks some. The sample gives around 150,000 clones, about 90% of which show up once; 7.5% to 8.5% is in the top ten. This CDR3 has 13 residues. Trimming cost V 5 bases and J 6 bases, with 14 bases left between them. The germline V gene has CDR1 MNHEY and CDR2 SMNVEV (reference sequence). The gene calls are TRBV27 and TRBJ2-7, with unresolved D. What was sequenced was PBMCs. This receptor was identified in a woman in her late teens or twenties in good health and CMV-seropositive. CDR3: CASSIERPGEQYF. The DNA of the CDR3 is TGTGCCAGCAGTATCGAGCGTCCCGGCGAGCAGTACTTC.